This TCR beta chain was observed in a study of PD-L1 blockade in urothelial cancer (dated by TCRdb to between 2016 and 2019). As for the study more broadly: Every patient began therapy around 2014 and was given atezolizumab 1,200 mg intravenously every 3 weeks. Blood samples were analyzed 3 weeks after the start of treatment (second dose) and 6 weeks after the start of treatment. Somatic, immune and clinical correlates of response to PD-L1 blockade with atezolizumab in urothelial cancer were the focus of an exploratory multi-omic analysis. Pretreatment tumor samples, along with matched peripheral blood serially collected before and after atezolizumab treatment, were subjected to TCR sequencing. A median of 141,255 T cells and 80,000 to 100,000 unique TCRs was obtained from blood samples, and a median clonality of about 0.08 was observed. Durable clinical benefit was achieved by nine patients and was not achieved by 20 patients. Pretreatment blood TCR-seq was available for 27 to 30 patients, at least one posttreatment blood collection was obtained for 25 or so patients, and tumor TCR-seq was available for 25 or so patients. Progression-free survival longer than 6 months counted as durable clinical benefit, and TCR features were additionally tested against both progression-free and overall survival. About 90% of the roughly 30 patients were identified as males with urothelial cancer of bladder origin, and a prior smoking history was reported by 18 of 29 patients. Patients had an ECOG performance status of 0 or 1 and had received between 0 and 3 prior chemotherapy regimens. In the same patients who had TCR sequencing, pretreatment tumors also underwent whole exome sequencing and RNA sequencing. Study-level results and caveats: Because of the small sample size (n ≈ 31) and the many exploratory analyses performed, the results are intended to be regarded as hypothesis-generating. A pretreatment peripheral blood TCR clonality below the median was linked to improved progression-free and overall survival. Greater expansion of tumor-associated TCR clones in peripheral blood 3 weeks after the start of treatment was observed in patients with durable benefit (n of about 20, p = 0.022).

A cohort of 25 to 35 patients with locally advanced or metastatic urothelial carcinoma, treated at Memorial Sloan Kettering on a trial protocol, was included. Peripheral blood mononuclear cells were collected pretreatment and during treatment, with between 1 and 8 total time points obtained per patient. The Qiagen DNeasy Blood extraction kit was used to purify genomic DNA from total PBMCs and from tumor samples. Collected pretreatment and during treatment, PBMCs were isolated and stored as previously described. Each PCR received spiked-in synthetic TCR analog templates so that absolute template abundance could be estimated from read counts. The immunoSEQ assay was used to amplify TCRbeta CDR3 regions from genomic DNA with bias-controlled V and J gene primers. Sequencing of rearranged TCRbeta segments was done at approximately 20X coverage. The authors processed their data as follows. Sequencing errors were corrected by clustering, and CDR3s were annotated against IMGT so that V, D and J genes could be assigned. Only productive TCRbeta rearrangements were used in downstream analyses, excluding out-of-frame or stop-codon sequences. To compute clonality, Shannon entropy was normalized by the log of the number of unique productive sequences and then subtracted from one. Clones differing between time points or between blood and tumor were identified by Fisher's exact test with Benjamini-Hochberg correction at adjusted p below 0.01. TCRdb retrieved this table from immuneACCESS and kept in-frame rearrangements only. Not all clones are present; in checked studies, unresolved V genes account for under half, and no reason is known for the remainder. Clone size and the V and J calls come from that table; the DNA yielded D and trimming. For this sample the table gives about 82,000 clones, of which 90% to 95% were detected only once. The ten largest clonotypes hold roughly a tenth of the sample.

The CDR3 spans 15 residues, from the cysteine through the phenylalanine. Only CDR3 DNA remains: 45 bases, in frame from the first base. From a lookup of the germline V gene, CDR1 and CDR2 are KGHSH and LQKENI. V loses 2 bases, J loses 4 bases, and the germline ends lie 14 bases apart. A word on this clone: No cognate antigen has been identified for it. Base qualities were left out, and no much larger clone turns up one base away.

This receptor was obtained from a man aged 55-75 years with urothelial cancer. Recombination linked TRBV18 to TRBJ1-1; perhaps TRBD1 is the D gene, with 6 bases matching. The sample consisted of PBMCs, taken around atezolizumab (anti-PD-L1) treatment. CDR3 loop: CASSPAEQGTTEAFF. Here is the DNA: TGTGCCAGCTCACCAGCCGAACAGGGCACCACTGAAGCTTTCTTT.